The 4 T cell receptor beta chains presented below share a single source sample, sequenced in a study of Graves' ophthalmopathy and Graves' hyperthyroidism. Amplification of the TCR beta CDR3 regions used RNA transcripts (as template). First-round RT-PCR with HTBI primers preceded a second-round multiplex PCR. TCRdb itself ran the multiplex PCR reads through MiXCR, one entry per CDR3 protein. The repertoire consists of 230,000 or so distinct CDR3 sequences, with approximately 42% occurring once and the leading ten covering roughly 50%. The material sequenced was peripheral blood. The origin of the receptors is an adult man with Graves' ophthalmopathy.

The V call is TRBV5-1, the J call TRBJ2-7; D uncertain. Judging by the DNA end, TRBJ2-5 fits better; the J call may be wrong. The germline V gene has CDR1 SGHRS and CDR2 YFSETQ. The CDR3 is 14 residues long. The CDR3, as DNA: TGCGCCAGCAGCTTCGAAGTAGTTCGGGAGACCCAGTACTTC. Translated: CASSFEVVRETQYF.

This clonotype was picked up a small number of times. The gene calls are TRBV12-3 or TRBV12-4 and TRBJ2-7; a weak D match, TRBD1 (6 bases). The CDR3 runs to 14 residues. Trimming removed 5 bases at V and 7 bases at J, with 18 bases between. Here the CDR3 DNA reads TGTGCCAGCAGTCGGGACACCGGTACGAAGGAGCAGTACTTC. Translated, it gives CASSRDTGTKEQYF.

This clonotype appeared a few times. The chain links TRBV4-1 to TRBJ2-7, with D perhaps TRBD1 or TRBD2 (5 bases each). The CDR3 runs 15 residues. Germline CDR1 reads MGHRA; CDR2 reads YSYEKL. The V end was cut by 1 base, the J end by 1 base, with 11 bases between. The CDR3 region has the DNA TGCGCCAGCAGCCAAGTAGAGGGACGGTCCTACGAGCAGTACTTC. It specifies CASSQVEGRSYEQYF.

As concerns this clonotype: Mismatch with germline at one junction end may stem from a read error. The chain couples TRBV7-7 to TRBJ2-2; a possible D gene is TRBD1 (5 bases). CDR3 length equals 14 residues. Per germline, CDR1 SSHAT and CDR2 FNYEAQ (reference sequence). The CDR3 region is CASSPGSGSGELFF. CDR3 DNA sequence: TGTGCTAGCAGTCCGGGCTCAGGGTCCGGGGAGCTGTTTTTT. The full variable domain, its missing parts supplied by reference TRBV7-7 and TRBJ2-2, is GAGVSQSPRYKVTKRGQDVTLRCDPISSHATLYWYQQALGQGPEFLTYFNYEAQPDKSGLPSDRFSAERPEGSISTLTIQRTEQRDSAMYRCASSPGSGSGELFFGEGSRLTVL.